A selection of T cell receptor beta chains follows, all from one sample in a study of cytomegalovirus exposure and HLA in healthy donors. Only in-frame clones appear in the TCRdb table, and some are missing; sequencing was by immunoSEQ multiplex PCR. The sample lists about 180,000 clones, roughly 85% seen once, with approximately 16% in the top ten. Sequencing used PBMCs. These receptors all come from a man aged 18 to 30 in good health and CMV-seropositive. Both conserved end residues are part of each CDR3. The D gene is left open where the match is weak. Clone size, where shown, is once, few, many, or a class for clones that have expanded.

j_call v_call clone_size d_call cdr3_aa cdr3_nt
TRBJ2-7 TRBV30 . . CAYGVLTDYEQYF TGTGCCTATGGAGTGCTCACGGACTACGAGCAGTACTTC
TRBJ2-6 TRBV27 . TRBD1 CASSQGAGANVLTF TGTGCCAGCAGTCAGGGGGCTGGGGCCAACGTCCTGACTTTC
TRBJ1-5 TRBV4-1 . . CASSQDPGNQPQHF TGCGCCAGCAGCCAAGATCCGGGCAATCAGCCCCAGCATTTT
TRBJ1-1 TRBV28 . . CASSLKGAGFDEAFF TGTGCCAGCAGTTTAAAGGGCGCAGGGTTTGATGAAGCTTTCTTT
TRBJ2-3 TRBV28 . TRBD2 CASSLSQTSGADTQYF TGTGCCAGCAGTTTATCCCAGACTAGCGGGGCGGATACGCAGTATTTT
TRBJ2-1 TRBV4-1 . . CASSQDLLSYNEQFF TGCGCCAGCAGCCAAGACTTACTCTCCTACAATGAGCAGTTCTTC
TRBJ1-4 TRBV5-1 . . CASSLVTGPLHEKLFF TGCGCCAGCAGCTTGGTTACAGGGCCCCTTCATGAAAAACTGTTTTTT
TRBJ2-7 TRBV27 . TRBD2 CASRPSGGHYEQYF TGTGCCAGCAGACCTAGCGGGGGCCACTACGAGCAGTACTTC
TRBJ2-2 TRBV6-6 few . CASSAGTTNTGELFF TGTGCCAGCAGTGCCGGGACAACGAACACCGGGGAGCTGTTTTTT
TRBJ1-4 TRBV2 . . CASARAANEKLFF TGTGCCAGCGCCAGGGCTGCTAATGAAAAACTGTTTTTT
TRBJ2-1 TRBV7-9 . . CASTLSRGGNEQFF TGTGCCAGCACCCTGTCCAGGGGAGGGAATGAGCAGTTCTTC
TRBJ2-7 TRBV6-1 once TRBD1 CASRGTGDPYEQYF TGTGCCAGCAGGGGGACAGGGGACCCCTACGAGCAGTACTTC
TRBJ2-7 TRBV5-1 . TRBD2 CASSPGTSDYEQYF TGCGCCAGCAGCCCCGGGACTAGCGACTACGAGCAGTACTTC
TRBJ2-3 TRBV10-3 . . CAISGLSASTDTQYF TGTGCCATCAGTGGCTTAAGCGCAAGCACAGATACGCAGTATTTT
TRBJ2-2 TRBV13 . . CASSLGGGGRTGELFF TGTGCCAGCAGCTTAGGGGGAGGTGGACGTACCGGGGAGCTGTTTTTT
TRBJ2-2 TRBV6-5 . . CASLTGGELFF TGTGCCAGTTTGACAGGCGGGGAGCTGTTTTTT
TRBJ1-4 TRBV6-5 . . CASSRDFNEKLFF TGTGCCAGCAGTCGGGACTTTAATGAAAAACTGTTTTTT
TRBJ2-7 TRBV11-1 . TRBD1 CASRLSRDSYEQYF TGTGCCAGCAGATTATCCCGGGACAGCTACGAGCAGTACTTC
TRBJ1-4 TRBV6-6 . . CASNPPVGRPNEKLFF TGTGCCAGCAACCCCCCCGTCGGGAGACCCAATGAAAAACTGTTTTTT
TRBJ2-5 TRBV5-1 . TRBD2 CASSRGGSGMLKTQYF TGCGCCAGCAGCCGGGGGGGGAGCGGGATGTTGAAGACCCAGTACTTC
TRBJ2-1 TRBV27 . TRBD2 CASSLITSGKNEQFF TGTGCCAGCAGTTTAATAACTAGCGGGAAAAATGAGCAGTTCTTC
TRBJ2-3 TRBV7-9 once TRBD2 CASSPDPAGVGLTDTQYF TGTGCCAGCAGTCCGGATCCAGCGGGGGTTGGTTTGACAGATACGCAGTATTTT